This TCR beta chain was retrieved from a study of PD-1 blockade in classical Hodgkin lymphoma. Regarding the study as a whole: Lower baseline TCR diversity marked trial partial responders and progressors.

Sequenced by immunoSEQ multiplex PCR; TCRdb stores in-frame clones only, minus some. The sample contains about 44,000 clones, roughly two thirds of which appear only once. Trimming took off 1 base at V and 2 bases at J, with 17 bases between the two ends. This CDR3 region has 17 residues. The germline V gene encodes CDR1 MDHEN and CDR2 SYDVKM. Time point described: cycle 4 day 1 (C4D1), after more than 5 weeks of nivolumab. Each patient's relapse followed autologous stem cell transplantation, and brentuximab vedotin exposure varied. This clone was seen a single time. Its matching antigen is unknown. This sequence was found in a human donor with classical Hodgkin lymphoma. This chain links TRBV28 with TRBJ2-5; the D gene is possibly TRBD2 (7 bases). The specimen comprised peripheral blood mononuclear cells (PBMCs), sampled before the fourth cycle of nivolumab. CDR3 protein: CASSLSWGGHPQETQYF. The CDR3 DNA reads TGTGCCAGCAGTTTATCCTGGGGGGGACACCCACAAGAGACCCAGTACTTC.